Below are 6 T cell receptor beta chains sequenced from a single sample in a study of molecular identifiers for immune sequencing clone quantification. TCRdb fed the PCR reads into MiXCR, producing one record per CDR3 protein. The sample records under 600,000 distinct CDR3 sequences, roughly a fifth being singletons. Sequencing was done on a sample of naive CD8+ T cells from blood, with Jurkat cell RNA spiked in. Subset reported: FACS-sorted CD8+CD4-CCR7+CD45RA+ naive T cells. Source of these receptors: a human donor in good health. Some libraries in this study had Jurkat cell RNA spiked in.

This chain links TRBV30 with TRBJ1-5; unclear D gene. Germline assignment: CDR1 GTSNPN and CDR2 SVGIG (reference sequence). The CDR3 covers 12 residues. The CDR3 loop is CKPAGVNQPQHF. The CDR3 region has the DNA TGTAAACCGGCAGGCGTTAATCAGCCCCAGCATTTT.

As concerns this clonotype: This may come from a read error, since a much larger clone is one base off. The rearrangement joins TRBV27 to TRBJ2-5; a possible D gene is TRBD2 (6 bases). Germline CDR1 MNHEY, CDR2 SMNVEV (reference sequence). The CDR3 has 13 residues. V was shortened by 6 bases and J by 9 bases, with 17 bases between the two germline ends. CDR3 coding DNA: TGTGCCAGCAGCCGGGGAGGAGGGGAGGCCCAGTACTTC. Translating gives CASSRGGGEAQYF.

This clonotype was counted between two and nine times. The V gene is TRBV4-1, the J gene TRBJ2-3; 9 nucleotides agree with TRBD1. CDR1 and CDR2 from the germline V gene are MGHRA and YSYEKL. CDR3 length: 15 amino acids. V was pared by 1 base and J by 4 bases, with 3 bases of the junction left unmatched. The CDR3 protein is CASSQGTGVADTQYF. The DNA of the CDR3 is TGCGCCAGCAGCCAAGGGACAGGGGTAGCAGATACGCAGTATTTT.

This clonotype was counted at least ten times. The chain recombines TRBV2 with TRBJ1-1, with D perhaps matching TRBD1 (5 bases). V lost 6 bases, J lost 0 bases, and 8 bases lay in between. This CDR3 comprises 13 residues. CDR1 is SNHLY and CDR2 is FYNNEI in the germline V gene. CDR3 sequence (DNA): TGTGCCAGCAGGGACAAACTGAACACTGAAGCTTTCTTT. It encodes CASRDKLNTEAFF.

This clonotype was detected ten times or more. The gene calls are TRBV6-5 and TRBJ1-1; no reliable D call. The ends were cut back, 2 bases at V and 1 base at J, with 5 bases in the middle. The CDR3 extends over 13 amino acids. The germline V gene has CDR1 MNHEY and CDR2 SVGAGI. Here the CDR3 DNA reads TGTGCCAGCAGTTACGACCAGAACACTGAAGCTTTCTTT. It is translated as CASSYDQNTEAFF.

The gene calls are TRBV4-1 and TRBJ1-6; D uncertain. V was trimmed by 5 bases and J by 6 bases, leaving 14 bases between them. CDR3 size: 15 residues. The germline V gene encodes CDR1 MGHRA and CDR2 YSYEKL. CDR3 DNA sequence: TGCGCCAGCAGCTGGCGTACAGACATTAATTCACCCCTCCACTTT. Protein product: CASSWRTDINSPLHF.